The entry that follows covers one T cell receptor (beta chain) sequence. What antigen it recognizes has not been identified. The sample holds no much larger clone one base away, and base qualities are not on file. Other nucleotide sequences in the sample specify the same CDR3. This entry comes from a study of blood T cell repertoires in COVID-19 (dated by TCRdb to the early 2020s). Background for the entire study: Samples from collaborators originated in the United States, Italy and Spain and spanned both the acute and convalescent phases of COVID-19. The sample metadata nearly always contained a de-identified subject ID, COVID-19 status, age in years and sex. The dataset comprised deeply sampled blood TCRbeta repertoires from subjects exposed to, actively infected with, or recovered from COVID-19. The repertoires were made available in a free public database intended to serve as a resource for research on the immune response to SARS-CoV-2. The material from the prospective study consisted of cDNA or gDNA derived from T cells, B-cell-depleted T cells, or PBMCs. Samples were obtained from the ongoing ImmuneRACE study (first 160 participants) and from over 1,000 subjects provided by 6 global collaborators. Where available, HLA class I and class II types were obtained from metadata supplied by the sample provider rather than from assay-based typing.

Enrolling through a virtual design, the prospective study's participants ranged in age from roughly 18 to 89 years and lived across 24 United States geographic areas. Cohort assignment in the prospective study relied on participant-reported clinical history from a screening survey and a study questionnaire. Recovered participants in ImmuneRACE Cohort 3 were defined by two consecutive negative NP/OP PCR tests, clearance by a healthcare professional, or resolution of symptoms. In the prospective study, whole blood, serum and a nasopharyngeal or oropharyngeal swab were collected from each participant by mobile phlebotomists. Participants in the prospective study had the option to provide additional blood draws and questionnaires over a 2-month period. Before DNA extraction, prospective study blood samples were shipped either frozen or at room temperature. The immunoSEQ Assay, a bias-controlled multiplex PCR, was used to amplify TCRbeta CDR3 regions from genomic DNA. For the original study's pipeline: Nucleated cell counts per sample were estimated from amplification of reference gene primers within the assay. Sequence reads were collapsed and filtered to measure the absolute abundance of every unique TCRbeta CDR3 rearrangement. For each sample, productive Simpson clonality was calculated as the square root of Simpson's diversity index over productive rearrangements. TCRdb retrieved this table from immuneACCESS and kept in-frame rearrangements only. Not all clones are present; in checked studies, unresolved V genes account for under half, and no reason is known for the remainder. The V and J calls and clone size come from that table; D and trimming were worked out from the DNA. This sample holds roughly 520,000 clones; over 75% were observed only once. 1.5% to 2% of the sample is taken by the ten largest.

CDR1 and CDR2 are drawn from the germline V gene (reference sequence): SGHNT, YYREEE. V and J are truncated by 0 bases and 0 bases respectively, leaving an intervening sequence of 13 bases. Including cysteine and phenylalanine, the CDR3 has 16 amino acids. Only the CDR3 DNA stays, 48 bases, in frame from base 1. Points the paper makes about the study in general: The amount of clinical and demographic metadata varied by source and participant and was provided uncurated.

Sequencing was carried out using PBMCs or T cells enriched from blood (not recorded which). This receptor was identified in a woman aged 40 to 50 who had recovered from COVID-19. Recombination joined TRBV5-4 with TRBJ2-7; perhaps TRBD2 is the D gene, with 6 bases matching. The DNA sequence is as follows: TGTGCCAGCAGCTTGGCCGGGGGTGGGAGCTCCTACGAGCAGTACTTC. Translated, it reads CASSLAGGGSSYEQYF.